Shown below are 5 T cell receptor beta chains from a single sample sequenced in a study of long-term antiretroviral therapy in people with HIV. The authors ran the immunoSEQ assay, v3.0, at survey level. The table came from immunoSEQ multiplex PCR; TCRdb's copy has only in-frame clones and leaves some out. Altogether tens of thousands of clones are present, approximately 81% being singletons, with the ten largest covering about 11%. This sample comprised unsorted PBMCs, obtained 2.4 years after starting antiretroviral therapy. The receptors derive from a man aged 40-50 years with HIV.

The chain combines TRBV25-1 with TRBJ1-4, with 7 bases that match TRBD1. The CDR3 totals 15 residues. The J segment lost 8 bases and the V segment lost 4 bases, leaving 10 bases of the junction unmatched. Germline-derived CDR1 and CDR2 are MGHDK and SYGVNS. The CDR3 here is CASSGYGTDIEKLFF. The CDR3 nucleotides read TGTGCCAGCAGTGGCTACGGGACAGACATAGAAAAACTGTTTTTT.

The chain employs TRBV19 and TRBJ2-1; 8 nucleotides align to TRBD2. V lost 10 bases to trimming and J lost 6 bases; unmatched junction nucleotides: 14. The CDR3 spans 15 residues. Germline CDR1 and CDR2: LNHDA and SQIVND (reference sequence). DNA of the CDR3: TGTGCCACCCTGGTTGGAGCGGGAGTTACCAATGAGCAGTTCTTC. It encodes CATLVGAGVTNEQFF.

This clone has more than one count but fewer than ten. The CDR3 spells CASSIWGSGNQPQHF. For the CDR3, the DNA is TGTGCCAGTAGTATCTGGGGGTCTGGCAATCAGCCCCAGCATTTT. The gene calls are TRBV19 and TRBJ1-5; possibly TRBD1 for D (5 bases). This CDR3 contains 15 residues. The germline gives CDR1 LNHDA, CDR2 SQIVND (reference sequence). V gave up 3 bases and J gave up 2 bases, with 11 bases separating them.

The chain couples TRBV27 to TRBJ1-6; tentatively, D is TRBD1 (5 bases). Germline V gene lookup returns CDR1 MNHEY and CDR2 SMNVEV (reference sequence). V dropped 6 bases and J dropped 7 bases, with 19 bases sitting between them. This CDR3 has 16 residues. CDR3 in amino acids: CASRTRLRGLNSPLHF. As DNA, the CDR3 is TGTGCCAGCAGGACCCGACTTAGGGGCTTAAATTCACCCCTCCACTTT.

The table lists this clone with a count of one. This sequence joins TRBV4-2 and TRBJ2-3; D unclear. From germline, CDR1 is LGHNA and CDR2 YNFKEQ. Trimming stripped 0 bases from V and 2 bases from J, with 9 bases between. The CDR3 covers 15 residues. CDR3 bases: TGTGCCAGCAGCCAAGATGACGGCTACACAGATACGCAGTATTTT. Its protein is CASSQDDGYTDTQYF.